This T cell receptor (beta chain) was obtained from a study of beta chain features in type 1 diabetes. General study points: Relative to healthy donors, patients appeared to have naive, central memory and Treg TCRB repertoires that were more similar. Sequencing of cDNA might inflate the share of cells that strongly express TCR. Insertions at VDJ junctions were less frequent in type 1 diabetes patients. These patients also deleted more nucleotides at the same junctions.

Germline V gives CDR1 LGHNA, CDR2 YNFKEQ. J lost 3 bases, V lost 4 bases, and 9 bases had no gene match. This CDR3 has 15 residues. The entirety of the isolated RNA underwent reverse transcription, so expressed TCRB transcripts were sequenced. Clones were sequenced by immunoSEQ multiplex PCR, and TCRdb holds only the in-frame ones, with some missing. The sample lists 130,000 to 150,000 clones; nearly 9.5% were seen once. Of note for this clone: Its antigen remains unidentified.

The sequencing sample was made of central memory CD4+ T cells from blood. This clonotype was obtained from a man younger than 35 in good health. V is TRBV4-2 and J is TRBJ2-7; TRBD1 agrees at 7 bases. CDR3 in DNA: TGTGCCAGCAGCCCAAGCCAGGGACAGCTCTACGAGCAGTACTTC. Translating it yields CASSPSQGQLYEQYF.